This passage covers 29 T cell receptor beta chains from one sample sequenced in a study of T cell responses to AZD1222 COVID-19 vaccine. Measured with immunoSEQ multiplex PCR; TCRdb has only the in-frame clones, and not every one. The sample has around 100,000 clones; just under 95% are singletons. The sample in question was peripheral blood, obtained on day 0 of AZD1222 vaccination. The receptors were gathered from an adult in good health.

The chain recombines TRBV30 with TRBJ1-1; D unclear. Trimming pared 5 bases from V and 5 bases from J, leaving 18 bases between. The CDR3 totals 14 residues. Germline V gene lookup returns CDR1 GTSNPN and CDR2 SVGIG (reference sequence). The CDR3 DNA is TGTGCCTGGCTCTCTTCGAGCGCCGGGACTGAAGCTTTCTTT. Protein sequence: CAWLSSSAGTEAFF.

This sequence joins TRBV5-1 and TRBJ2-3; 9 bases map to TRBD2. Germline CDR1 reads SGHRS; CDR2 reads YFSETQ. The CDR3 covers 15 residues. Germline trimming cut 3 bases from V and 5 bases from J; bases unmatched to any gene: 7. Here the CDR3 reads CASSSGSGGVDTQYF. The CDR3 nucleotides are TGCGCCAGCAGCTCGGGTAGCGGGGGTGTAGATACGCAGTATTTT.

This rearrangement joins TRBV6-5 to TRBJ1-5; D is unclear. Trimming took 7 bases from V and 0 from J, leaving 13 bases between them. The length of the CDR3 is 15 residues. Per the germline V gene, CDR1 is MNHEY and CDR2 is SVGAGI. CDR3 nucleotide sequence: TGTGCCAGCACCCAAAGGTATGATAGCAATCAGCCCCAGCATTTT. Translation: CASTQRYDSNQPQHF.

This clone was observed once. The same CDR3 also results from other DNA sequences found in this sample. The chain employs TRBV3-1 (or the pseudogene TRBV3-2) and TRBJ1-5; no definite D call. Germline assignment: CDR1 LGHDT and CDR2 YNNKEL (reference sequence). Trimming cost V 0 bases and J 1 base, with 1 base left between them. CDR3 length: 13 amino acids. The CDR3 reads CASSQDSNQPQHF. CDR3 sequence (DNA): TGTGCCAGCAGCCAAGACAGCAATCAGCCCCAGCATTTT.

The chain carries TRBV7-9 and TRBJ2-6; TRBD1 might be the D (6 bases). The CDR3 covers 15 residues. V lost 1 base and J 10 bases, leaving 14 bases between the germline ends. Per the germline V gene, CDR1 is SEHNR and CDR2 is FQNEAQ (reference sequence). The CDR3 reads CASSLGDRLHNVLTF. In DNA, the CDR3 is TGTGCCAGCAGCTTAGGAGACAGGCTCCATAACGTCCTGACTTTC.

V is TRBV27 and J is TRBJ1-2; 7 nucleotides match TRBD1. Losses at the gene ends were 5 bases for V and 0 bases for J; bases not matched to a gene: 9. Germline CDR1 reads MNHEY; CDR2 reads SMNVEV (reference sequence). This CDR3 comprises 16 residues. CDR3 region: CASSKETGIPNYGYTF. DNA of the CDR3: TGTGCCAGCAGTAAGGAGACAGGGATTCCTAACTATGGCTACACCTTC.

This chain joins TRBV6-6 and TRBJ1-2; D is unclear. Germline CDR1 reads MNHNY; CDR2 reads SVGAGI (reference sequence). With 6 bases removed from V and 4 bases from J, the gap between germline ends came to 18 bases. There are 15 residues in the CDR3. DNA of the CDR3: TGTGCCAGCAGCCCCCAGAGTCAGGCAGCCTATGGCTACACCTTC. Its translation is CASSPQSQAAYGYTF.

Here the CDR3 reads CASSLTGLGNQPQHF. In nucleotides, the CDR3 is TGTGCCAGCAGCCTGACAGGGTTAGGAAATCAGCCCCAGCATTTT. V and J are TRBV28 and TRBJ1-5; 7 nucleotides match TRBD1. CDR3 size: 15 residues. With 6 bases clipped from V and 4 bases from J, the junction kept 9 bases outside the gene matches. From germline, CDR1 is MDHEN and CDR2 SYDVKM.

For the CDR3, the DNA is TGTGCCAGCAGCTTAACCGGAAACACTGAAGCTTTCTTT. Protein product: CASSLTGNTEAFF. This chain connects TRBV13 to TRBJ1-1; D remains unclear. Trimming removed 2 bases at V and 2 bases at J, with 6 bases between. Germline assignment: CDR1 PRHDT and CDR2 FYEKMQ (reference sequence). This CDR3 has 13 amino acids.

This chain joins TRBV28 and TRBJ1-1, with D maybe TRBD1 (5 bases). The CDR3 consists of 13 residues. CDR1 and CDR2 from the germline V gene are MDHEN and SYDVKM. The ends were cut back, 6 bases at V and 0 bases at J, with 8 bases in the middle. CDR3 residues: CASSPGLNTEAFF. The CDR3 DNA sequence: TGTGCCAGCAGCCCGGGGCTGAACACTGAAGCTTTCTTT.

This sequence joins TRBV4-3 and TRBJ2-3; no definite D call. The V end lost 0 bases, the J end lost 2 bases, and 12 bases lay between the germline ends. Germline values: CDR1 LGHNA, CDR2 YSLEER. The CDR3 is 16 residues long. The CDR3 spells CASSQDRLPITDTQYF. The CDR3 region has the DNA TGCGCCAGCAGCCAAGATCGCCTACCAATCACAGATACGCAGTATTTT.

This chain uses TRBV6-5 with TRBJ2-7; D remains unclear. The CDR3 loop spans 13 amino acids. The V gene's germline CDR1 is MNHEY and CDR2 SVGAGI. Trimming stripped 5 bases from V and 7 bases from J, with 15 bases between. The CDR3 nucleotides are TGTGCCAGCAGTCTCCCTTTATCTCGAGAGCAGTACTTC. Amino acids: CASSLPLSREQYF.

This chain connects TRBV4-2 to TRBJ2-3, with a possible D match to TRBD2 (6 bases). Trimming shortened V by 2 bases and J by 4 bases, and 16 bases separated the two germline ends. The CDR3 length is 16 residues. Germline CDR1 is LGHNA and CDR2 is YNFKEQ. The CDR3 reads CASSQLGGEGADTQYF. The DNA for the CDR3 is TGTGCCAGCAGCCAATTGGGGGGAGAAGGAGCAGATACGCAGTATTTT.

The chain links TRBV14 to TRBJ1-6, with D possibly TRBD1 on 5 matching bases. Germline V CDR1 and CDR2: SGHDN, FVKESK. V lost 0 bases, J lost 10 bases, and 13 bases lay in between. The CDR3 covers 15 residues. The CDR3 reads CASSQDVGTGSPLHF. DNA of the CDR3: TGTGCCAGCAGCCAAGATGTTGGGACCGGCTCACCCCTCCACTTT.

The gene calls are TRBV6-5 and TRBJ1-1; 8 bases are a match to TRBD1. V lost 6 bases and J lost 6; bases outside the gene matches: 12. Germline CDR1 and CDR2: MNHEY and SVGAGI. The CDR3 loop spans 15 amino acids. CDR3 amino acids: CASSPPRQGAAEAFF. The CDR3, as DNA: TGTGCCAGCAGCCCACCTCGGCAGGGGGCGGCTGAAGCTTTCTTT.

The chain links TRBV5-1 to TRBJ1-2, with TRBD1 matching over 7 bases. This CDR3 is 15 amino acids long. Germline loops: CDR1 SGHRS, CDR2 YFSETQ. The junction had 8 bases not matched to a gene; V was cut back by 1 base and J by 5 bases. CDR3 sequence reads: CASSLLEGARYGYTF. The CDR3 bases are TGCGCCAGCAGCTTGCTGGAGGGGGCAAGGTATGGCTACACCTTC.

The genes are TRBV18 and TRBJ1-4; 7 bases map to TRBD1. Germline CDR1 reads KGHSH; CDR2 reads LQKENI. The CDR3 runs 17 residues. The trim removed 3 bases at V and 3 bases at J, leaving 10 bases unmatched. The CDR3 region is CASSPRDSPLSNEKLFF. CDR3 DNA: TGTGCCAGCTCACCTCGGGACAGCCCCTTATCTAATGAAAAACTGTTTTTT.

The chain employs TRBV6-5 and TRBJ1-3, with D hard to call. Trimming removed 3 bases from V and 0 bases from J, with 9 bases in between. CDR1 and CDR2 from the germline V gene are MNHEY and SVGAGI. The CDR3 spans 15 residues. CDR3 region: CASSYNGLSGNTIYF. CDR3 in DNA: TGTGCCAGCAGTTATAACGGCCTCTCTGGAAACACCATATATTTT.

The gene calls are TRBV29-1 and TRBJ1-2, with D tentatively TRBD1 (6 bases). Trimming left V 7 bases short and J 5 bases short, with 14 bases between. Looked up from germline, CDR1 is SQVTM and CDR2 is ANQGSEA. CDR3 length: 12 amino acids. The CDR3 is CSDYREGYGYTF. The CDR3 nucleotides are TGCAGCGACTACAGGGAAGGGTATGGCTACACCTTC.

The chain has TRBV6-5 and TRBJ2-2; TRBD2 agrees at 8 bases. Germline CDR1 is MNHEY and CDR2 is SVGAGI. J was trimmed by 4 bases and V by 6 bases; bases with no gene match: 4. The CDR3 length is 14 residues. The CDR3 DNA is TGTGCCAGCAGACCGGGGGGGCCCACCGGGGAGCTGTTTTTT. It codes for CASRPGGPTGELFF.

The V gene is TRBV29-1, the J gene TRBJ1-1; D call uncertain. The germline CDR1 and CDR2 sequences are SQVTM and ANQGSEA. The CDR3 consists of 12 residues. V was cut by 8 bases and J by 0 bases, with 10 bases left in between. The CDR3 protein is CSIITVNTEAFF. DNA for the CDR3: TGCAGCATAATCACAGTGAACACTGAAGCTTTCTTT. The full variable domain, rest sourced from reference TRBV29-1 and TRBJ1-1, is SAVISQKPSRDICQRGTSLTIQCQVDSQVTMMFWYRQQPGQSLTLIATANQGSEATYESGFVIDKFPISRPNLTFSTLTVSNMSPEDSSIYLCSIITVNTEAFFGQGTRLTVV.

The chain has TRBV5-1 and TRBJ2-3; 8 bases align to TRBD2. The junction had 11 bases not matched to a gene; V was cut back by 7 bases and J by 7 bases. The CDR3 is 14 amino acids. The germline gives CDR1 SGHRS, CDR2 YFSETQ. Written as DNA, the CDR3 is TGCGCCAGCGGGACCGCACTAGCGGATAATACGCAGTATTTT. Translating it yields CASGTALADNTQYF. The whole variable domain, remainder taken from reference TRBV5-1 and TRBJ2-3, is KAGVTQTPRYLIKTRGQQVTLSCSPISGHRSVSWYQQTPGQGLQFLFEYFSETQRNKGNFPGRFSGRQFSNSRSEMNVSTLELGDSALYLCASGTALADNTQYFGPGTRLTVL.

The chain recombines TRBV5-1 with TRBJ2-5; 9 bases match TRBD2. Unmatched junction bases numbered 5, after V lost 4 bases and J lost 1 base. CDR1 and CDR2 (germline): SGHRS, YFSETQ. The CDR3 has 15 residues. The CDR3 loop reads CASSLQRGVQETQYF. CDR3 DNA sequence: TGCGCCAGCAGCCTCCAGCGGGGGGTCCAAGAGACCCAGTACTTC.

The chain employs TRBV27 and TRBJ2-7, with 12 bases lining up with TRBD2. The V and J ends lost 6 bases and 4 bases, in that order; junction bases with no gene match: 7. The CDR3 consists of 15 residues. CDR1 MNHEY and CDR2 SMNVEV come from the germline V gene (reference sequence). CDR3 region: CASSPTSGRLYEQYF. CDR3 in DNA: TGTGCCAGCAGCCCGACTAGCGGGAGATTGTACGAGCAGTACTTC.

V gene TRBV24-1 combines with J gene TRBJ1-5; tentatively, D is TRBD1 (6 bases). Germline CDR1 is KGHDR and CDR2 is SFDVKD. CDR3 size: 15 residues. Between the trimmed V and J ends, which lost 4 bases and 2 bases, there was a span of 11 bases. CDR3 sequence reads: CATSDWDTRNQPQHF. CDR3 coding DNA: TGTGCCACCAGTGACTGGGACACTCGCAATCAGCCCCAGCATTTT.

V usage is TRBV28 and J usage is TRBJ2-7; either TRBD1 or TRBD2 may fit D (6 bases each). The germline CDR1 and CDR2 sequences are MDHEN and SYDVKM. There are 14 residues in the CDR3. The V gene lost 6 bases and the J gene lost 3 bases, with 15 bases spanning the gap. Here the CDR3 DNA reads TGTGCCAGCAGCCCCCCCGGGGGCCACTACGAGCAGTACTTC. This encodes CASSPPGGHYEQYF.

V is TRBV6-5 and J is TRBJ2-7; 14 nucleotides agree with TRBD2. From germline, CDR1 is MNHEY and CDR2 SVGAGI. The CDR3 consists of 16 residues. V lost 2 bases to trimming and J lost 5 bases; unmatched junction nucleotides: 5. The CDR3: CASSYGTSGRENEQYF. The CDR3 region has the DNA TGTGCCAGCAGTTACGGGACTAGCGGGAGAGAGAACGAGCAGTACTTC.

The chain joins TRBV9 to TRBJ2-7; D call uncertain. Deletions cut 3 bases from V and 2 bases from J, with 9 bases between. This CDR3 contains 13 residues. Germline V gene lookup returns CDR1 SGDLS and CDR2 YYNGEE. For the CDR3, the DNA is TGTGCCAGCAGCGCGCACCAAACCTACGAGCAGTACTTC. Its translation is CASSAHQTYEQYF.

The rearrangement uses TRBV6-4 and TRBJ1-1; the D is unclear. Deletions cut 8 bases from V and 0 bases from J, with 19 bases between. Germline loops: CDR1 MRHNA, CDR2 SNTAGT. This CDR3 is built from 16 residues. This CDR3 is CASFLQRRLLNTEAFF. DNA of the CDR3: TGTGCCAGCTTCTTACAAAGGAGGCTCTTGAACACTGAAGCTTTCTTT.